One sample yielded the 28 T cell receptor beta chains listed below, sequenced in a study of T cell repertoires in cytomegalovirus infection. TCRdb re-called the reads through MiXCR, storing one row per CDR3 protein. This sample has some 700,000 distinct CDR3 sequences; 35% occur once, and the top ten carry around 2.8%. The material sequenced was PBMCs. The source is a human donor in good health (CMV status not recorded). Some clones in this sample may be carry-over from other donors' samples.

The gene calls are TRBV4-1 and TRBJ2-7, with D perhaps matching TRBD2 (6 bases). The V gene's germline CDR1 is MGHRA and CDR2 YSYEKL. V shed 4 bases and J shed 9 bases, with 25 bases lying between them. This CDR3 has 16 residues. CDR3 sequence reads: CASSRNPSGDSKWQYF. The DNA for the CDR3 is TGCGCCAGCAGCCGGAACCCTTCGGGGGACTCCAAATGGCAGTACTTC.

The table lists this clonotype with a few counts. The chain employs TRBV7-2 and TRBJ2-5; D perhaps matches TRBD2 (6 bases). Germline values: CDR1 SGHTA, CDR2 FQGNSA. V was trimmed by 1 base and J by 5 bases, leaving 20 bases between them. This CDR3 comprises 17 residues. The CDR3 DNA is TGTGCCAGCAGCTTAGGTCTAGCGAGACTAGGCGGGGAGACCCAGTACTTC. Amino acid sequence: CASSLGLARLGGETQYF.

V usage is TRBV2 and J usage is TRBJ2-1, with 10 bases lining up with TRBD1. Trimming cost V 5 bases and J 6 bases; bases outside gene matches: 16. The CDR3 has 18 residues. Germline V gives CDR1 SNHLY, CDR2 FYNNEI. CDR3 amino acids: CASSRRPGTGVSANEQFF. As DNA, the CDR3 is TGTGCCAGCAGTAGACGACCCGGGACAGGGGTTTCCGCCAATGAGCAGTTCTTC.

Many counts were recorded for this clonotype. The CDR3 nucleotides read TGTGCCAGCAATAAAGGGGGCCTGATTGGCTACACCTTC. Translation gives CASNKGGLIGYTF. This chain connects TRBV7-2 to TRBJ1-2; 7 bases line up with TRBD1. Trimming cost V 7 bases and J 7 bases; bases outside gene matches: 9. CDR3 length equals 13 residues. Germline lookup yields CDR1 SGHTA and CDR2 FQGNSA.

A remark on this clonotype: The conserved phenylalanine or tryptophan normally closing the CDR3 is absent here, so this likely arose from a read error. The V and J genes are TRBV6-1 and TRBJ1-2; 8 bases align to TRBD1. This CDR3 region has 14 residues. Germline V CDR1 and CDR2: MNHNS, SASEGT. The trim removed 0 bases at V and 7 bases at J, leaving 4 bases unmatched. CDR3 in DNA: TGTGCCAGCAGTGAAGCTCAGGGGGCGATTGGCTACACCTTA. Protein sequence: CASSEAQGAIGYTL.

The chain links TRBV6-1 to TRBJ1-4; D ambiguous. This CDR3 contains 14 residues. Trimming left V 4 bases short and J 10 bases short, with 16 bases between. Germline V gives CDR1 MNHNS, CDR2 SASEGT. The chain's CDR3 is CASSVVLAAGKLFF. In DNA form, the CDR3 reads TGTGCCAGCAGTGTAGTCCTGGCGGCGGGAAAACTGTTTTTT.

J is TRBJ2-2 and V is TRBV12-3 or TRBV12-4; no firm D call. V was pared by 6 bases and J by 0 bases, with 8 bases between. There are 14 residues in the CDR3. CDR3: CASRSDPNTGELFF. CDR3 in DNA: TGTGCCAGCAGGTCGGACCCGAACACCGGGGAGCTGTTTTTT.

This clonotype was observed a handful of times. The gene calls are TRBV5-6 and TRBJ1-5; 8 nucleotides align to TRBD1. The CDR3 spans 15 residues. Looked up from germline, CDR1 is SGHDT and CDR2 is YYEEEE. Trimming took 4 bases from V and 7 from J; bases not matched to a gene: 10. This CDR3 is CASSAGTGWAQPQHF. The CDR3 DNA reads as TGTGCCAGCAGCGCCGGGACAGGATGGGCCCAGCCCCAGCATTTT.

This clonotype was counted between two and nine times. The V and J genes are TRBV5-1 and TRBJ1-3; D may be TRBD1 (6 bases). The V end lost 4 bases, the J end lost 0 bases, and 11 bases lay between the germline ends. This CDR3 has 15 amino acids. Per the germline V gene, CDR1 is SGHRS and CDR2 is YFSETQ. CDR3 sequence: CASSPTGFSGNTIYF. CDR3 DNA sequence: TGCGCCAGCAGCCCTACAGGGTTCTCTGGAAACACCATATATTTT. Full variable domain (remainder filled in from reference TRBV5-1 and TRBJ1-3): KAGVTQTPRYLIKTRGQQVTLSCSPISGHRSVSWYQQTPGQGLQFLFEYFSETQRNKGNFPGRFSGRQFSNSRSEMNVSTLELGDSALYLCASSPTGFSGNTIYFGEGSWLTVV.

This clonotype has just a few counts. The rearrangement uses TRBV11-2 and TRBJ1-3, with TRBD1 as a possible D gene (6 bases). Trimming shortened V by 5 bases and J by 0 bases, and 17 bases separated the two germline ends. The CDR3 sequence is 17 residues long. CDR1 is SGHAT and CDR2 is FQNNGV in the germline V gene. CDR3 protein: CASSPGTSRSSGNTIYF. For the CDR3, the DNA is TGTGCCAGCAGCCCGGGGACAAGTAGAAGCTCTGGAAACACCATATATTTT.

V and J are TRBV5-1 and TRBJ1-5; the match to TRBD1 covers 8 bases. The CDR3 extends over 14 amino acids. The germline gives CDR1 SGHRS, CDR2 YFSETQ. After removal of 4 bases from V and 7 bases from J, the junction contained 7 bases not matched to a gene. This CDR3 is CASSIGQGGQPQHF. CDR3 DNA: TGCGCCAGCAGCATAGGACAGGGTGGACAGCCCCAGCATTTT.

The sample holds a few counts of this clonotype. V usage is TRBV19 and J usage is TRBJ1-1, with 7 bases matching TRBD1. Per germline, CDR1 LNHDA and CDR2 SQIVND (reference sequence). The CDR3 spans 15 residues. The ends lost 6 bases at V and 0 bases at J; junction bases unmatched: 7. CDR3 in amino acids: CASRGQRIMNTEAFF. In DNA, the CDR3 is TGTGCCAGTAGGGGACAGCGAATCATGAACACTGAAGCTTTCTTT.

The rearrangement uses TRBV29-1 and TRBJ1-1; 8 bases agree with TRBD1. Germline V gene data show CDR1 as SQVTM and CDR2 as ANQGSEA. This CDR3 spans 12 amino acids. CDR3 in amino acids: CRAGGSGTEAFF. The CDR3 nucleotides read TGCAGGGCAGGGGGCTCGGGCACTGAAGCTTTCTTT.

This rearrangement joins TRBV28 to TRBJ2-2, with 10 bases matching TRBD2. Germline trimming cut 2 bases from V and 3 bases from J; bases unmatched to any gene: 6. Germline lookup yields CDR1 MDHEN and CDR2 SYDVKM. The CDR3 covers 17 residues. In nucleotides, the CDR3 is TGTGCCAGCAGTTTACTAGCTAGCGGGAGTTACACCGGGGAGCTGTTTTTT. Translation gives CASSLLASGSYTGELFF.

This clonotype came up a few times. V gene TRBV29-1 combines with J gene TRBJ2-7; 8 bases line up with TRBD1. Per germline, CDR1 SQVTM and CDR2 ANQGSEA. The V gene end was trimmed by 5 bases and the J gene end by 7 bases; junction bases not matched to a gene: 13. This CDR3 is 14 amino acids long. The CDR3 nucleotides are TGCAGCGTTTACAATGGACAGGGCTTGAGGGAGCAGTACTTC. Protein: CSVYNGQGLREQYF.

J is TRBJ1-1 and V is TRBV12-3 or TRBV12-4; no firm D call. This CDR3 has 15 amino acids. With 5 bases removed from V and 8 bases from J, the gap between germline ends came to 21 bases. The chain's CDR3 is CASSRRAPGSGEAFF. CDR3 coding DNA: TGTGCCAGCAGTCGCCGGGCCCCCGGGAGCGGGGAAGCTTTCTTT.

Ten or more counts support this clonotype. This rearrangement joins TRBV4-2 to TRBJ1-1; TRBD1 might be the D (5 bases). The CDR3 is made up of 14 amino acids. V lost 1 base and J 3 bases, leaving 9 bases between the germline ends. Germline assignment: CDR1 LGHNA and CDR2 YNFKEQ. CDR3 sequence reads: CASSQAPGDTEAFF. The DNA for the CDR3 is TGTGCCAGCAGCCAAGCCCCGGGGGACACTGAAGCTTTCTTT.

The chain is built from TRBV28 and TRBJ2-5; 12 nucleotides align to TRBD2. CDR1 and CDR2 from the germline V gene are MDHEN and SYDVKM. The J segment lost 0 bases and the V segment lost 8 bases, leaving 7 bases of the junction unmatched. The CDR3 spans 16 residues. The CDR3 loop is CASRTSSGRDQETQYF. The CDR3 DNA sequence: TGTGCCAGCCGAACCTCTAGCGGGAGGGACCAAGAGACCCAGTACTTC.

This clonotype is a singleton in its sample. The chain carries TRBV28 and TRBJ2-1, with no clear D. Deletions cut 3 bases from V and 4 bases from J, with 13 bases between. Germline V lookup: CDR1 MDHEN, CDR2 SYDVKM. CDR3 length: 15 residues. For the CDR3, the DNA is TGTGCCAGCAGTTTGATTTTGGAGTCATACAATGAGCAGTTCTTC. As protein: CASSLILESYNEQFF.

Worth noting for this clonotype: Since the CDR3 does not end with the conserved phenylalanine or tryptophan, this likely comes from a read error. This chain links TRBV5-1 with TRBJ2-2; 8 bases are a match to TRBD2. The CDR3 is 16 amino acids. V lost 1 base and J lost 0; bases outside the gene matches: 2. Germline V gene lookup returns CDR1 SGHRS and CDR2 YFSETQ. CDR3 residues: CASSLWRGANTGELFL. In DNA form, the CDR3 reads TGCGCCAGCAGCTTGTGGCGGGGGGCGAACACCGGGGAGCTGTTTTTG.

This clonotype has more than one count but fewer than ten. The chain uses TRBV24-1 and TRBJ2-1, with D possibly matching TRBD2 (7 bases). Germline lookup yields CDR1 KGHDR and CDR2 SFDVKD. V was cut by 7 bases and J by 6 bases, with 15 bases left in between. The CDR3 covers 14 residues. In nucleotides, the CDR3 is TGTGCCACCAGGGGAGGGGGGGGGGCCAATGAGCAGTTCTTC. Translated, it gives CATRGGGGANEQFF.

This clonotype appeared a single time. This rearrangement joins TRBV6-6 to TRBJ1-1, with 11 bases matching TRBD1. The germline CDR1 and CDR2 sequences are MNHNY and SVGAGI (reference sequence). The CDR3 has 14 residues. J lost 4 bases, V lost 10 bases, and 8 bases had no gene match. The CDR3 nucleotides read TGTGCCATTAGTCCTGGGACAGGGGGCACTGAAGCTTTCTTT. It translates to CAISPGTGGTEAFF.

This clonotype appeared a few times. The chain is built from TRBV14 and TRBJ1-6; D gene unclear. This CDR3 region has 14 residues. Per germline, CDR1 SGHDN and CDR2 FVKESK. Between the trimmed V and J ends, which lost 6 bases and 9 bases, there was a span of 15 bases. This CDR3 is CASSPSVRGSPLHF. The CDR3 DNA reads as TGTGCCAGCAGTCCCTCGGTCCGGGGTTCACCCCTCCACTTT.

About this clonotype itself: Without the conserved terminal phenylalanine or tryptophan, this CDR3 likely stems from a read error. The genes are TRBV6-8 and TRBJ1-2; 7 positions match TRBD1. Per germline, CDR1 MNHGY and CDR2 SAAAGT. The CDR3 runs to 15 residues. Trimming removed 5 bases from V and 8 bases from J; junction bases left unmatched: 14. This CDR3 reads CASSQSVQGHKGYTC. The CDR3 nucleotides are TGTGCCAGCAGTCAGAGCGTACAGGGGCACAAGGGCTACACCTGC.

The chain links TRBV11-2 to TRBJ2-3; TRBD1 aligns across 10 bases. Trimming cost V 7 bases and J 3 bases; bases outside gene matches: 13. The germline CDR1 and CDR2 sequences are SGHAT and FQNNGV. The CDR3 loop spans 17 amino acids. This CDR3 reads CASKLENPGQGTDTQYF. As DNA, the CDR3 is TGTGCCAGCAAATTGGAGAACCCGGGACAGGGGACAGATACGCAGTATTTT.

The J gene is TRBJ1-1, the V gene TRBV28; 8 bases map to TRBD1. The CDR3 is made up of 15 amino acids. CDR1 MDHEN and CDR2 SYDVKM come from the germline V gene. Germline trimming cut 5 bases from V and 5 bases from J; bases unmatched to any gene: 10. This CDR3 reads CASSIYRGGGTEAFF. The CDR3 DNA follows: TGTGCCAGCAGTATCTACAGGGGGGGTGGAACTGAAGCTTTCTTT.

There are many counts of this clonotype. V usage is TRBV7-6 and J usage is TRBJ1-1, with 7 bases aligning to TRBD1. After removal of 5 bases from V and 1 base from J, the junction contained 10 bases not matched to a gene. There are 16 residues in the CDR3. CDR1 is SGHVS, CDR2 FNYEAQ, per germline. The CDR3 DNA follows: TGTGCCAGCAGCCCTTTCATACAGGGGCGGAACACTGAAGCTTTCTTT. Translated, it gives CASSPFIQGRNTEAFF.

This clonotype occurred a few times. Here the CDR3 DNA reads TGTGCCAGCAGCTTAGCGCAGGGGGCGCGTTTAGCAGCTTTCTTT. It yields the protein CASSLAQGARLAAFF. The chain couples TRBV7-8 to TRBJ1-1, with 8 bases matching TRBD1. The CDR3 runs to 15 residues. V lost 0 bases, J lost 10 bases, and 10 bases stayed unmatched. Germline CDR1 reads SGHVS; CDR2 reads FQNEAQ.